This TCR beta chain was documented in a study of a mutant IDH1 vaccine in newly diagnosed glioma. About the research overall: Vaccine dosing followed radiotherapy by 4-6 weeks, or accompanied temozolomide cycles. Study conclusions and caveats: Top peripheral T cell clonotype shifts appeared unrelated to pseudoprogression.

This clone was detected a few times. Its target is unknown. Noted time point: week 47, end of study. Vaccine doses each comprised 300 ug of mutant IDH1 20-mer peptide, with topical imiquimod. There were eight vaccinations for patients, given in weeks 1, 3, 5, 7, 11, 15, 19 and 23. Patients carried new grade 3 or 4 IDH1-mutant astrocytomas lacking nuclear ATRX. The CDR3 is 15 amino acids. Per the germline V gene, CDR1 is SGHRS and CDR2 is YFSETQ. V gave up 5 bases and J gave up 2 bases, with 16 bases separating them. Produced via immunoSEQ multiplex PCR; TCRdb's table is partial and in-frame only. The sample holds tens of thousands of clones, less than 75% seen once.

The sample here was peripheral blood mononuclear cells (PBMCs), taken from a glioma patient whose treatment included an IDH1 peptide vaccine. This sequence was found in a man aged 35-49 years with glioma. Some clones in this sample may be carry-over from other donors' samples. The rearrangement uses TRBV5-1 and TRBJ2-5, with D perhaps matching TRBD2 (7 bases). The CDR3 here is CASSRGTNRQETQYF. CDR3 in DNA: TGCGCCAGCAGTAGGGGGACTAACCGGCAAGAGACCCAGTACTTC.